The entry below gives a single T cell receptor (beta chain) sequence along with its context. Its antigen is still unknown. This specimen belongs to a study of cytomegalovirus exposure and HLA in healthy donors. The CDR3 runs to 14 residues. The trim removed 4 bases at V and 10 bases at J, leaving 4 bases unmatched. CDR1 and CDR2 from the germline V gene are SGHRS and YFSETQ. Study-level results: Productive status was seen about 90% or about 30% of the time for most TCR beta V segments in an earlier analysis.

PCR used 60 Vbeta primers and 13 Jbeta primers. Profiling relied on immunoSEQ multiplex PCR, and the TCRdb table lists in-frame clones only, not all of them. The data hold approximately 190,000 clones, with 65% to 85% observed a single time. The chain couples TRBV5-1 to TRBJ1-6, with TRBD1 matching over 11 bases. Sequencing used PBMCs. The sequence was collected from a man aged 50 to 60 in good health and CMV-seronegative. For the CDR3, the DNA is TGCGCCAGCAGCCCGGGACAGGGGGGATCACCCCTCCACTTT. Amino acid sequence: CASSPGQGGSPLHF.